The 9 T cell receptor beta chains below come from one sample, sequenced in a study of PD-L1 blockade in urothelial cancer. Generated by immunoSEQ multiplex PCR, the TCRdb table keeps only in-frame clones and is missing some. The repertoire has more than 70,000 clones, 85% to 90% of them found once; the top ten carry around 3.4%. The input for sequencing was PBMCs, taken around atezolizumab (anti-PD-L1) treatment. The origin of the receptors is a man in his sixties with urothelial cancer.

The rearrangement links TRBV5-6 to TRBJ1-2; 11 bases match TRBD1. The CDR3 is 18 amino acids. The V segment lost 0 bases and the J segment 8 bases; nucleotides outside the gene matches: 15. Per germline, CDR1 SGHDT and CDR2 YYEEEE. The CDR3 DNA reads TGTGCCAGCAGCTTGGCATTCTGGACAGGGGGCGCTACGGGAGGCTACACCTTC. This translates into CASSLAFWTGGATGGYTF.

The genes are TRBV6-6 and TRBJ2-3; 13 bases fit TRBD2. Germline trimming cut 9 bases from V and 2 bases from J; bases unmatched to any gene: 5. The CDR3 runs to 15 residues. In germline, CDR1 is MNHNY, CDR2 SVGAGI (reference sequence). The CDR3 coding sequence is TGTGCCAGTTCGGGACTAGCGGGATACACAGATACGCAGTATTTT. As protein: CASSGLAGYTDTQYF.

The rearrangement links TRBV11-2 to TRBJ2-2; a weak D match, TRBD1 (5 bases). CDR1 is SGHAT and CDR2 is FQNNGV in the germline V gene. V was pared by 1 base and J by 3 bases, with 15 bases between. There are 17 residues in the CDR3. CDR3 bases: TGTGCCAGCAGCTTAGTGCGGCTGGGGCGAGACACCGGGGAGCTGTTTTTT. It translates to CASSLVRLGRDTGELFF.

This chain joins TRBV18 and TRBJ1-1; weak D call: TRBD1 (6 bases). V shed 5 bases and J shed 8 bases, with 12 bases lying between them. Germline CDR1 and CDR2: KGHSH and LQKENI. This CDR3 is built from 12 residues. DNA of the CDR3: TGTGCCAGCTCATCCAGGGGACCCGAAGCTTTCTTT. This gives the protein CASSSRGPEAFF.

J is TRBJ2-1 and V is TRBV5-4; 13 bases align to TRBD2. Germline V gene lookup returns CDR1 SGHNT and CDR2 YYREEE (reference sequence). The CDR3 runs to 17 residues. V shed 0 bases, J shed 8 bases, and the junction held 8 bases outside the gene matches. DNA of the CDR3: TGTGCCAGCAGCTTGGAGTTACTAGCGGGAGGGGTAGATGAGCAGTTCTTC. This gives the protein CASSLELLAGGVDEQFF.

The J gene is TRBJ2-2, the V gene TRBV18, with a tentative D call TRBD2 (7 bases). The V and J ends lost 6 bases and 0 bases respectively, with 14 bases between them. The CDR3 runs 16 residues. Germline V lookup: CDR1 KGHSH, CDR2 LQKENI. Here the CDR3 reads CASSRGGATNTGELFF. The CDR3 DNA sequence: TGTGCCAGCTCGCGAGGGGGGGCCACGAACACCGGGGAGCTGTTTTTT.

The J gene is TRBJ2-3, the V gene TRBV4-1, with D possibly matching TRBD2 (6 bases). Looked up from germline, CDR1 is MGHRA and CDR2 is YSYEKL. With 0 bases removed from V and 0 bases from J, the gap between germline ends came to 7 bases. This CDR3 has 15 amino acids. CDR3: CASSQEAGSTDTQYF. The CDR3 DNA is TGCGCCAGCAGCCAAGAAGCGGGTAGCACAGATACGCAGTATTTT.

The chain joins TRBV29-1 to TRBJ2-2; 7 nucleotides line up with TRBD1. V shed 6 bases and J 6 bases; nucleotides not matched to a gene: 10. The CDR3 spans 14 residues. The germline V gene has CDR1 SQVTM and CDR2 ANQGSEA. The CDR3 sequence is CSVKDRVGAGELFF. DNA of the CDR3: TGCAGCGTAAAAGACAGGGTAGGGGCCGGGGAGCTGTTTTTT.

This chain links TRBV14 with TRBJ2-7, with TRBD1 matching over 7 bases. Unmatched junction bases numbered 6, after V lost 0 bases and J lost 4 bases. The CDR3 contains 15 residues. Germline CDR1 and CDR2: SGHDN and FVKESK. For the CDR3, the DNA is TGTGCCAGCAGCCAAGACAGAGGGGACAGTTACGAGCAGTACTTC. Amino acid sequence: CASSQDRGDSYEQYF.